Listed below are T cell receptor beta chains from one sample, sequenced in a study of glioma-infiltrating T cells after dendritic cell vaccination. Clones were read by immunoSEQ multiplex PCR, and TCRdb kept only the in-frame ones, dropping some. Altogether about 50,000 clones are present, 85% being singletons, with the ten largest covering about an eighth. This material consisted of blood, taken before dendritic cell vaccination. The origin of the receptors is a human donor with glioblastoma. Both conserved end residues are trimmed from each CDR3. Fields, in order: J gene, CDR3 length, D gene, V gene, CDR3 protein. The D gene is left open where the match is weak.

TRBJ1-2 11 - TRBV10-1 ASSEAANYGYT
TRBJ2-7 12 TRBD1 TRBV10-1 ASSESTRGREQY
TRBJ2-5 14 - TRBV28 ASSFIASRAGETQY
TRBJ2-1 15 TRBD2 TRBV4-2 ASSQGGGTSDPNEQF
TRBJ1-1 11 - TRBV11-2 ASSLERGTEAF
TRBJ2-1 13 TRBD2 TRBV12-5 ASGLAGGGPHEQF
TRBJ2-4 12 TRBD1 TRBV19 ASSTQTGASIQY
TRBJ2-6 13 - TRBV7-9 ASSPRETGANVLT
- 15 TRBD2 TRBV4-1 ASSRSWEAGASYEQY
TRBJ1-2 12 - TRBV18 ASSPDTVNYGYT
TRBJ2-7 11 - TRBV27 ATWVGGTYEQY
TRBJ2-1 13 - TRBV5-1 ASSLSGNSYNEQF
TRBJ1-2 12 - TRBV5-4 ASRGEGWGYGYT
TRBJ1-6 12 TRBD1 TRBV19 ASRTGEDNSPLH
TRBJ2-7 15 TRBD2 TRBV4-3 ASSQDSPSGAISEQY
TRBJ1-2 12 - TRBV5-1 ASSLDRGKGGYT
TRBJ2-2 12 TRBD1 TRBV7-9 ASKRQGITGELF